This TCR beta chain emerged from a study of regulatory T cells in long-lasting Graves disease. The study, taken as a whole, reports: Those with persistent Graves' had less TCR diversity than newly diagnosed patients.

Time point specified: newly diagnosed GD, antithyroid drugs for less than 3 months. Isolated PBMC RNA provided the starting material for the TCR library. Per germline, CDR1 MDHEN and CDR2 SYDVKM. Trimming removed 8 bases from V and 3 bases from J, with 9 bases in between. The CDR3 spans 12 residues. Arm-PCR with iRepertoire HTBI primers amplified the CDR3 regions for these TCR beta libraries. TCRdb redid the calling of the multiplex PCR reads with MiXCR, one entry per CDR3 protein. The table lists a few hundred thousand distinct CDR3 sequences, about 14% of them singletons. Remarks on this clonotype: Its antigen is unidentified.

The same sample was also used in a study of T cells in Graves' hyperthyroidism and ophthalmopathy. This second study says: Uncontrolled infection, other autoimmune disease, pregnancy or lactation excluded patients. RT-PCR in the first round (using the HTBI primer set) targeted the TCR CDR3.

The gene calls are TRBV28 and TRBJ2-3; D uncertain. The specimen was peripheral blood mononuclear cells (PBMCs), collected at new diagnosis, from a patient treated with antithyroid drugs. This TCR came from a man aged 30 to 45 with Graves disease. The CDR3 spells CASLIGTDTQYF. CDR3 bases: TGTGCCAGCCTAATTGGGACAGATACGCAGTATTTT. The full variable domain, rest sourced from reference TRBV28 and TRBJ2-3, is DVKVTQSSRYLVKRTGEKVFLECVQDMDHENMFWYRQDPGLGLRLIYFSYDVKMKEKGDIPEGYSVSREKKERFSLILESASTNQTSMYLCASLIGTDTQYFGPGTRLTVL.